These 22 T cell receptor beta chains came from one sample sequenced in a study of cytomegalovirus exposure and HLA in healthy donors. PCR employed 60 Vbeta and 13 Jbeta primers. Sequencing was performed with immunoSEQ multiplex PCR; in TCRdb, only in-frame clones are kept and a portion is missing. The sample lists about 170,000 clones, about three quarters occurring once. The sequenced sample consisted of PBMCs. The receptors here all came from a female donor in good health and CMV-seronegative.

This clone has more than one count but fewer than ten. The J gene is TRBJ1-2, the V gene TRBV4-2, with D unresolved. The CDR3 runs to 14 residues. The V gene's germline CDR1 is LGHNA and CDR2 YNFKEQ. Trimming took 2 bases from V and 7 from J, leaving 14 bases between them. CDR3 coding DNA: TGTGCCAGCAGCCAACAACGACTCCAGCCTGGCTACACCTTC. This gives the protein CASSQQRLQPGYTF.

This clone was counted only a few times. This chain joins TRBV4-3 and TRBJ1-5; 7 bases are a match to TRBD1. Germline assignment: CDR1 LGHNA and CDR2 YSLEER. The CDR3 has 16 amino acids. V shed 0 bases, J shed 3 bases, and the junction held 5 bases outside the gene matches. The CDR3 reads CASSQEPGTVNQPQHF. For the CDR3, the DNA is TGCGCCAGCAGCCAAGAACCCGGGACAGTCAATCAGCCCCAGCATTTT.

The gene calls are TRBV7-6 and TRBJ1-4; D might be TRBD1 (5 bases). Germline CDR1 reads SGHVS; CDR2 reads FNYEAQ. V gave up 0 bases and J gave up 1 base, with 12 bases separating them. The CDR3 totals 17 residues. The CDR3 loop is CASSLAGGLRTNEKLFF. The CDR3 bases are TGTGCCAGCAGCTTAGCGGGGGGACTGAGAACTAATGAAAAACTGTTTTTT.

This clone appeared a single time. This chain connects TRBV27 to TRBJ2-7, with D maybe TRBD1 (5 bases). CDR1 and CDR2 (germline): MNHEY, SMNVEV (reference sequence). V gave up 6 bases and J gave up 4 bases, with 13 bases separating them. The CDR3 is 13 residues long. The CDR3 region is CASSEGADYEQYF. In DNA, the CDR3 is TGTGCCAGCAGCGAAGGGGCCGATTACGAGCAGTACTTC.

The chain is built from TRBV13 and TRBJ1-2; possibly TRBD1 for D (5 bases). Trimming left V 2 bases short and J 2 bases short, with 12 bases between. From germline, CDR1 is PRHDT and CDR2 FYEKMQ (reference sequence). This CDR3 is 15 amino acids long. The CDR3 DNA reads as TGTGCCAGCAGCTTACGGGGACTGCGGAACTATGGCTACACCTTC. Translation: CASSLRGLRNYGYTF.

The chain recombines TRBV5-1 with TRBJ2-2, with D tentatively TRBD2 (5 bases). V was pared by 4 bases and J by 5 bases, with 15 bases between. The CDR3 sequence is 15 residues long. CDR1 is SGHRS, CDR2 YFSETQ, per germline. The CDR3 nucleotides read TGCGCCAGCAGCCCTACTAGATTGGTTACCGGGGAGCTGTTTTTT. This gives the protein CASSPTRLVTGELFF.

The chain is built from TRBV6-1 and TRBJ2-7; D ambiguous. CDR1 MNHNS and CDR2 SASEGT come from the germline V gene. The ends were cut back, 4 bases at V and 6 bases at J, with 4 bases in the middle. The length of the CDR3 is 10 residues. CDR3 DNA sequence: TGTGCCAGCAGTGCGCGCGAGCAGTACTTC. Protein sequence: CASSAREQYF.

The rearrangement joins TRBV27 to TRBJ2-1; TRBD2 matches 9 bases. The J segment lost 1 base and the V segment lost 2 bases, leaving 0 bases of the junction unmatched. CDR1 MNHEY and CDR2 SMNVEV come from the germline V gene (reference sequence). The CDR3 covers 15 residues. CDR3 sequence (DNA): TGTGCCAGCAGTTTAAGCGGGAGGTCCTACAATGAGCAGTTCTTC. Translation gives CASSLSGRSYNEQFF.

This chain joins TRBV20-1 and TRBJ2-7; D not resolved. The V end was cut by 0 bases, the J end by 8 bases, with 8 bases between. The CDR3 totals 11 residues. Germline CDR1 is DFQATT and CDR2 is SNEGSKA (reference sequence). The CDR3 loop reads CSARDAGQQYF. CDR3 in DNA: TGCAGTGCTAGAGACGCCGGTCAGCAGTACTTC.

The CDR3 bases are TGTGCCAGCAGTGCGGGACAGGGGGTAAGCAATCAGCCCCAGCATTTT. Translation gives CASSAGQGVSNQPQHF. The chain uses TRBV2 and TRBJ1-5, with 11 bases matching TRBD1. V lost 4 bases to trimming and J lost 1 base; unmatched junction nucleotides: 3. Germline V gene lookup returns CDR1 SNHLY and CDR2 FYNNEI. This CDR3 is built from 16 residues.

This clone came up once. The V and J genes are TRBV20-1 and TRBJ2-7; D gene unclear. This CDR3 has 11 amino acids. Germline V gene sequence: CDR1 DFQATT, CDR2 SNEGSKA (reference sequence). V was shortened by 2 bases and J by 4 bases, with 6 bases between the two germline ends. CDR3 residues: CSARIGYEQYF. As DNA, the CDR3 is TGCAGTGCTAGAATCGGGTACGAGCAGTACTTC.

The chain combines TRBV5-1 with TRBJ2-5; 8 nucleotides agree with TRBD2. Germline V CDR1 and CDR2: SGHRS, YFSETQ. The CDR3 contains 18 residues. J was trimmed by 6 bases and V by 2 bases; bases with no gene match: 18. The CDR3 is CASSLSGGSGIELKTQYF. CDR3 coding DNA: TGCGCCAGCAGCTTATCAGGAGGTAGCGGGATTGAACTAAAGACCCAGTACTTC.

A remark on this clone: Sequence at one end of the junction differs from germline and may be a read error. CDR3 in DNA: TGTGCCAGCAGCCAAGATTCGCTCCGGACAGGAGCTAACTGTGGCTACACCTTC. This codes for CASSQDSLRTGANCGYTF. This chain joins TRBV4-2 and TRBJ1-2; 7 bases line up with TRBD1. The length of the CDR3 is 18 residues. From germline, CDR1 is LGHNA and CDR2 YNFKEQ.

The gene calls are TRBV19 and TRBJ2-1; D unclear. Germline CDR1 is LNHDA and CDR2 is SQIVND (reference sequence). V dropped 10 bases and J dropped 10 bases, with 14 bases sitting between them. The CDR3 contains 11 residues. CDR3 loop: CATSGFPEQFF. CDR3 DNA: TGTGCCACCTCAGGTTTTCCGGAGCAGTTCTTC.

The V call is TRBV27, the J call TRBJ1-1; no clear D gene. The CDR3 is 13 residues long. CDR1 MNHEY and CDR2 SMNVEV come from the germline V gene (reference sequence). V lost 8 bases and J lost 0, with 10 bases in between. CDR3 sequence reads: CASSFRLNTEAFF. The CDR3 DNA reads TGTGCCAGCTCCTTCCGGTTGAACACTGAAGCTTTCTTT.

The CDR3 region has the DNA TGTGCCAGCATCATTAAGCTGGGGGGAACTGAAGCTTTCTTT. Translating gives CASIIKLGGTEAFF. This chain uses TRBV27 with TRBJ1-1, with a possible D match to TRBD1 (5 bases). V dropped 7 bases and J dropped 5 bases, with 17 bases sitting between them. The CDR3 runs to 14 residues. Germline V gene sequence: CDR1 MNHEY, CDR2 SMNVEV (reference sequence).

This clone has just a few counts. The CDR3 nucleotides are TGTGCCAGCAGCCAAGTAACTAGCGGGATTGGCAATGAGCAGTTCTTC. Amino acids: CASSQVTSGIGNEQFF. The genes are TRBV4-2 and TRBJ2-1; 10 positions match TRBD2. CDR3 length equals 16 residues. V lost 1 base, J lost 6 bases, and 6 bases stayed unmatched. Germline values: CDR1 LGHNA, CDR2 YNFKEQ.

V usage is TRBV5-1 and J usage is TRBJ2-5, with 7 bases identical to TRBD2. The CDR3 has 14 amino acids. V lost 6 bases to trimming and J lost 5 bases; unmatched junction nucleotides: 10. The germline V gene encodes CDR1 SGHRS and CDR2 YFSETQ. CDR3 sequence (DNA): TGCGCCAGCAACGGGGCCGGGGGGATGGAGACCCAGTACTTC. Encoded protein: CASNGAGGMETQYF.

The chain is built from TRBV6-4 and TRBJ2-1; 15 bases align to TRBD2. CDR1 and CDR2 from the germline V gene are MRHNA and SNTAGT. This CDR3 has 17 amino acids. V shed 4 bases, J shed 3 bases, and the junction held 4 bases outside the gene matches. The CDR3 is CASSVEGLAGGYNEQFF. The CDR3 DNA sequence: TGTGCCAGCAGTGTAGAGGGACTAGCGGGGGGCTACAATGAGCAGTTCTTC.

This clone has only one observation. DNA of the CDR3: TGTGCCAGCTCACCCAGAAATTCACCCCTCCACTTT. This encodes CASSPRNSPLHF. The chain has TRBV18 and TRBJ1-6; D is unclear. This CDR3 has 12 amino acids. The V and J ends lost 3 bases and 7 bases respectively, with 4 bases between them. Germline lookup yields CDR1 KGHSH and CDR2 LQKENI.

This rearrangement joins TRBV29-1 to TRBJ2-7, with D maybe TRBD1 (6 bases). Germline V gene data show CDR1 as SQVTM and CDR2 as ANQGSEA. Trimming took off 7 bases at V and 0 bases at J, with 19 bases between the two ends. The CDR3 is 15 residues long. The CDR3 region is CSATGYLSDSYEQYF. CDR3 in DNA: TGCAGCGCAACAGGGTACCTCTCGGACTCCTACGAGCAGTACTTC.

CDR3 DNA sequence: TGTGCCAGCAGCTCCGGGACTAGCGGGTTGTACGAGCAGTACTTC. It specifies CASSSGTSGLYEQYF. The gene calls are TRBV9 and TRBJ2-7, with 12 bases identical to TRBD2. The CDR3 sequence is 15 residues long. The J segment lost 4 bases and the V segment lost 4 bases, leaving 6 bases of the junction unmatched. Per the germline V gene, CDR1 is SGDLS and CDR2 is YYNGEE. Filled out from reference TRBV9 and TRBJ2-7, the complete variable domain reads DSGVTQTPKHLITATGQRVTLRCSPRSGDLSVYWYQQSLDQGLQFLIQYYNGEERAKGNILERFSAQQFPDLHSELNLSSLELGDSALYFCASSSGTSGLYEQYFGPGTRLTVT.